Below are 22 T cell receptor beta chains sequenced from a single sample in a study of T cell changes during pregnancy in multiple sclerosis. Assay used: immunoSEQ multiplex PCR; TCRdb lists only in-frame clones, some missing. The top ten clones hold 0.7% to 0.9% of a sample with about 61,000 clones, more than 80% of them seen once. Material: peripheral blood, obtained in the first trimester of pregnancy. The source of these receptors is a female donor in good health, enrolled as a control in a pregnancy study.

This clone was found once. V is TRBV9 and J is TRBJ2-3, with 8 bases matching TRBD2. CDR1 is SGDLS, CDR2 YYNGEE, per germline. The CDR3 spans 16 residues. With V trimmed by 1 base and J by 0 bases, 4 bases remained unmatched. CDR3: CASSVFSGESTDTQYF. The CDR3 nucleotides read TGTGCCAGCAGCGTATTTAGCGGGGAAAGCACAGATACGCAGTATTTT.

The rearrangement uses TRBV9 and TRBJ1-4; 7 bases are shared with TRBD1. Germline CDR1 is SGDLS and CDR2 is YYNGEE. The J segment lost 3 bases and the V segment lost 4 bases, leaving 6 bases of the junction unmatched. The CDR3 is 15 amino acids. CDR3 in DNA: TGTGCCAGCAGCCCCCGGACAGGCCCTAATGAAAAACTGTTTTTT. Encoded protein: CASSPRTGPNEKLFF.

V is TRBV19 and J is TRBJ1-1; the match to TRBD1 covers 8 bases. V shed 1 base and J 10 bases; nucleotides not matched to a gene: 5. In germline, CDR1 is LNHDA, CDR2 SQIVND (reference sequence). The CDR3 contains 13 residues. CDR3 region: CASSIVETGAAFF. The CDR3 bases are TGTGCCAGTAGTATAGTGGAGACAGGGGCAGCTTTCTTT.

The gene calls are TRBV27 and TRBJ1-1, with D tentatively TRBD1 (6 bases). Germline values: CDR1 MNHEY, CDR2 SMNVEV (reference sequence). V was shortened by 5 bases and J by 5 bases, with 18 bases between the two germline ends. The CDR3 runs to 15 residues. CDR3 sequence reads: CASSPSGGPGTEAFF. The CDR3 DNA follows: TGTGCCAGCAGTCCAAGTGGGGGCCCGGGGACTGAAGCTTTCTTT.

This rearrangement joins TRBV2 to TRBJ2-2, with 15 bases matching TRBD2. Germline loops: CDR1 SNHLY, CDR2 FYNNEI. The CDR3 runs to 19 residues. Trimming took 3 bases from V and 6 from J; bases not matched to a gene: 11. CDR3 in amino acids: CASSDFGTSGGYSPGELFF. The CDR3 DNA sequence: TGTGCCAGCAGTGATTTCGGGACTAGCGGGGGGTATAGTCCCGGGGAGCTGTTTTTT.

J is TRBJ1-6 and V is TRBV5-1; D unresolved. This CDR3 has 11 residues. CDR1 and CDR2 (germline): SGHRS, YFSETQ. The V end lost 5 bases, the J end lost 12 bases, and 9 bases lay between the germline ends. In nucleotides, the CDR3 is TGCGCCAGCAGGAAGAGCGGACCCCTCCACTTT. This codes for CASRKSGPLHF.

The genes are TRBV5-4 and TRBJ1-1, with a weak D call TRBD1 (5 bases). Trimming stripped 4 bases from V and 1 base from J, with 17 bases between. The CDR3 covers 16 residues. CDR1 and CDR2 from the germline V gene are SGHNT and YYREEE (reference sequence). The CDR3 sequence is CASSPLGGWGNTEAFF. The CDR3 region has the DNA TGTGCCAGCAGCCCCTTGGGGGGGTGGGGGAACACTGAAGCTTTCTTT.

V is TRBV18 and J is TRBJ1-2; D is perhaps TRBD1 (6 bases). Trimming pared 5 bases from V and 6 bases from J, leaving 7 bases between. The CDR3 is 11 residues long. The germline V gene encodes CDR1 KGHSH and CDR2 LQKENI. The CDR3: CASSSGDGYTF. CDR3 bases: TGTGCCAGCTCATCAGGGGATGGCTACACCTTC.

The chain couples TRBV5-4 to TRBJ1-2, with a weak D call TRBD1 (5 bases). The V and J ends lost 4 bases and 3 bases respectively, with 10 bases between them. CDR1 is SGHNT and CDR2 is YYREEE in the germline V gene (reference sequence). This CDR3 comprises 13 residues. CDR3 nucleotides: TGTGCCAGCAGCCGGGGGGGACACTATGGCTACACCTTC. Its translation is CASSRGGHYGYTF.

V is TRBV9 and J is TRBJ1-4; D unresolved. Trimming shortened V by 3 bases and J by 5 bases, and 11 bases separated the two germline ends. This CDR3 region has 14 residues. In germline, CDR1 is SGDLS, CDR2 YYNGEE. The CDR3: CASSEDIRNEKLFF. The CDR3 DNA is TGTGCCAGCAGCGAAGACATACGAAATGAAAAACTGTTTTTT.

This clone was counted between two and nine times. V and J are TRBV6-1 and TRBJ1-1; the D gene is possibly TRBD1 (6 bases). Germline V gene data show CDR1 as MNHNS and CDR2 as SASEGT. The CDR3 loop spans 16 amino acids. Trimming took 4 bases from V and 0 from J, leaving 15 bases between them. CDR3 in DNA: TGTGCCAGCAGTGGGACAGAATGGGAGCTGAACACTGAAGCTTTCTTT. It codes for CASSGTEWELNTEAFF.

This chain links TRBV7-2 with TRBJ1-2; TRBD1 matches at 7 bases. V lost 5 bases and J lost 4; bases outside the gene matches: 7. The CDR3 length is 14 residues. Germline CDR1 reads SGHTA; CDR2 reads FQGNSA. CDR3 DNA: TGTGCCAGCAGCGATAAACAGGGGCCCTATGGCTACACCTTC. It translates to CASSDKQGPYGYTF.

V is TRBV6-5 and J is TRBJ2-7; perhaps TRBD1 as D (6 bases). Germline values: CDR1 MNHEY, CDR2 SVGAGI. The V and J ends lost 4 bases and 0 bases respectively, with 7 bases between them. This CDR3 region has 13 residues. The CDR3 sequence: CASSLQGSYEQYF. CDR3 DNA sequence: TGTGCCAGCAGTTTACAGGGCTCCTACGAGCAGTACTTC.

V and J are TRBV5-1 and TRBJ1-3, with D perhaps matching TRBD1 (5 bases). The V gene lost 3 bases and the J gene lost 0 bases, with 7 bases spanning the gap. CDR3 length: 14 residues. From germline, CDR1 is SGHRS and CDR2 YFSETQ. CDR3 DNA sequence: TGCGCCAGCAGCTCGGACACCTCTGGAAACACCATATATTTT. Amino acids: CASSSDTSGNTIYF. Full variable domain (remainder filled in from reference TRBV5-1 and TRBJ1-3): KAGVTQTPRYLIKTRGQQVTLSCSPISGHRSVSWYQQTPGQGLQFLFEYFSETQRNKGNFPGRFSGRQFSNSRSEMNVSTLELGDSALYLCASSSDTSGNTIYFGEGSWLTVV.

The genes are TRBV5-6 and TRBJ1-1, with 7 positions matching TRBD1. V was clipped by 0 bases and J by 5 bases; unmatched bases: 4. CDR3 length: 14 residues. Germline CDR1 SGHDT, CDR2 YYEEEE. CDR3 amino acids: CASSLETGVTEAFF. Here the CDR3 DNA reads TGTGCCAGCAGCTTGGAAACAGGGGTAACTGAAGCTTTCTTT.

This chain connects TRBV7-3 to TRBJ2-3, with D possibly TRBD2 on 6 matching bases. CDR3 length: 15 residues. V lost 3 bases and J 1 base, leaving 11 bases between the germline ends. Germline lookup yields CDR1 SGHTA and CDR2 FQGTGA. CDR3 coding DNA: TGTGCCAGCAGCTTGGAGGGGCGTCGCACAGATACGCAGTATTTT. It codes for CASSLEGRRTDTQYF.

The gene calls are TRBV27 and TRBJ2-5; maybe TRBD1 (5 bases). V was cut by 5 bases and J by 5 bases, with 12 bases left in between. Germline V gene lookup returns CDR1 MNHEY and CDR2 SMNVEV (reference sequence). The CDR3 extends over 13 amino acids. As DNA, the CDR3 is TGTGCCAGCAGTCCAGGGTGGCGGGAGACCCAGTACTTC. Amino acid sequence: CASSPGWRETQYF.

This chain connects TRBV27 to TRBJ1-2; 10 bases match TRBD1. Germline values: CDR1 MNHEY, CDR2 SMNVEV (reference sequence). The length of the CDR3 is 15 residues. After removal of 6 bases from V and 2 bases from J, the junction contained 6 bases not matched to a gene. DNA for the CDR3: TGTGCCAGCAGAACTAAGGGACAGGGGAACTATGGCTACACCTTC. This translates into CASRTKGQGNYGYTF.

The chain uses TRBV5-6 and TRBJ1-1, with unresolved D. Trimming took 4 bases from V and 4 from J, leaving 17 bases between them. Germline CDR1 and CDR2: SGHDT and YYEEEE. CDR3 size: 15 residues. The CDR3 sequence is CASSPAVSGFTEAFF. Written as DNA, the CDR3 is TGTGCCAGCAGCCCCGCCGTTTCAGGTTTCACTGAAGCTTTCTTT. Full variable domain (rest looked up from reference TRBV5-6 and TRBJ1-1): DAGVTQSPTHLIKTRGQQVTLRCSPKSGHDTVSWYQQALGQGPQFIFQYYEEEERQRGNFPDRFSGHQFPNYSSELNVNALLLGDSALYLCASSPAVSGFTEAFFGQGTRLTVV.

The rearrangement uses TRBV2 and TRBJ2-5, with TRBD1 matching 8 bases. CDR1 and CDR2 (germline): SNHLY, FYNNEI. Trimming took 6 bases from V and 1 from J; bases not matched to a gene: 7. The CDR3 contains 15 residues. CDR3 nucleotide sequence: TGTGCCAGCAGCTTAACTACAGGGGGCCAAGAGACCCAGTACTTC. It codes for CASSLTTGGQETQYF.

V gene TRBV1 combines with J gene TRBJ2-5; TRBD2 is the table's D call, not checked against the DNA. TRBV1 constitutes a pseudogene. CDR3 length: 16 amino acids. The CDR3 DNA sequence: TGCACCAGCAGCCAAGATGGGGGGGCCCGGGTAAAGACCCAGTACTTC. Its protein is CTSSQDGGARVKTQYF.

The chain is built from TRBV7-9 and TRBJ2-7, with 9 bases identical to TRBD1. Germline values: CDR1 SEHNR, CDR2 FQNEAQ (reference sequence). The CDR3 length is 14 residues. V trimming: 5 bases; J trimming: 3 bases; junction bases outside the gene matches: 5. The CDR3 sequence: CASSRQGGNYEQYF. CDR3 DNA sequence: TGTGCCAGCAGCCGACAGGGGGGAAACTACGAGCAGTACTTC.